The clone carrying this TCR gamma chain was seen more than once but under ten times. Antigen specificity is unknown. The sample has other DNA sequences that encode this CDR3 too. Sequences come from RNA converted to cDNA by reverse transcription. Multiplex PCR used pooled V-gene forward primers and a constant-region reverse primer to amplify CDR3s. TCRdb re-analyzed the multiplex PCR reads via CATT. The sample includes about 36,000 gamma-chain clones, around 21% seen only once; the top ten take under 2%. After alphabeta T cell depletion, CD3+ Vdelta1+ Vdelta2- thymocytes were sorted. Between roughly 98% and 99.6% of sorted thymocytes were Vdelta1+. The germline CDR1 and CDR2 sequences are GITISATS and ISYDGTV (reference sequence). V was pared by 3 bases and J by 10 bases, with 3 bases of the junction left unmatched. This CDR3 is 10 amino acids long. The data were obtained in a study of Vδ1+ human thymocytes. Overall study findings and caveats: Thymic TRG and TRD repertoires appeared highly polyclonal. Thymic delta-chain repertoires held approximately 20% Vdelta2 sequences and few Vdelta3, despite high sort purity. The authors advised highly purified populations and single-cell validation.

The V call is TRGV9, the J call TRGJ1 or TRGJ2. Input material: Vdelta1+ gamma-delta thymocytes from the thymus. Subset noted: FACS-sorted CD3+ TCRalphabeta- TCRVdelta1+ TCRVdelta2- thymocytes. This clonotype was sampled from a girl under two years old who had congenital heart surgery. The CDR3 bases are TGTGCCTTGTGGGAGAGGAAGAAACTCTTT. It codes for CALWERKKLF.